This TCR beta chain was identified during a study of blood T cell repertoires in COVID-19. Study in general: The samples span acute and convalescent COVID-19 from the United States, Italy and Spain. Nucleic acid was either cDNA or gDNA, and it came from T cells, B-cell-depleted T cells, or PBMCs.

Data came from immunoSEQ multiplex PCR; TCRdb stores just in-frame clones and leaves some out. The sample records roughly 250,000 clones, 82% being singletons. Germline V gene lookup returns CDR1 LNHDA and CDR2 SQIVND (reference sequence). V was clipped by 6 bases and J by 5 bases; unmatched bases: 7. CDR3 length: 15 amino acids. The clonotype was recovered from a woman aged 60-70 years with active or convalescent COVID-19. Sequenced: peripheral blood. This chain joins TRBV19 and TRBJ1-4; TRBD1 agrees at 9 bases. CDR3 DNA: TGTGCCAGTAGCACCGCACAGGGGGCCAATGAAAAACTGTTTTTT. This sequence encodes CASSTAQGANEKLFF.